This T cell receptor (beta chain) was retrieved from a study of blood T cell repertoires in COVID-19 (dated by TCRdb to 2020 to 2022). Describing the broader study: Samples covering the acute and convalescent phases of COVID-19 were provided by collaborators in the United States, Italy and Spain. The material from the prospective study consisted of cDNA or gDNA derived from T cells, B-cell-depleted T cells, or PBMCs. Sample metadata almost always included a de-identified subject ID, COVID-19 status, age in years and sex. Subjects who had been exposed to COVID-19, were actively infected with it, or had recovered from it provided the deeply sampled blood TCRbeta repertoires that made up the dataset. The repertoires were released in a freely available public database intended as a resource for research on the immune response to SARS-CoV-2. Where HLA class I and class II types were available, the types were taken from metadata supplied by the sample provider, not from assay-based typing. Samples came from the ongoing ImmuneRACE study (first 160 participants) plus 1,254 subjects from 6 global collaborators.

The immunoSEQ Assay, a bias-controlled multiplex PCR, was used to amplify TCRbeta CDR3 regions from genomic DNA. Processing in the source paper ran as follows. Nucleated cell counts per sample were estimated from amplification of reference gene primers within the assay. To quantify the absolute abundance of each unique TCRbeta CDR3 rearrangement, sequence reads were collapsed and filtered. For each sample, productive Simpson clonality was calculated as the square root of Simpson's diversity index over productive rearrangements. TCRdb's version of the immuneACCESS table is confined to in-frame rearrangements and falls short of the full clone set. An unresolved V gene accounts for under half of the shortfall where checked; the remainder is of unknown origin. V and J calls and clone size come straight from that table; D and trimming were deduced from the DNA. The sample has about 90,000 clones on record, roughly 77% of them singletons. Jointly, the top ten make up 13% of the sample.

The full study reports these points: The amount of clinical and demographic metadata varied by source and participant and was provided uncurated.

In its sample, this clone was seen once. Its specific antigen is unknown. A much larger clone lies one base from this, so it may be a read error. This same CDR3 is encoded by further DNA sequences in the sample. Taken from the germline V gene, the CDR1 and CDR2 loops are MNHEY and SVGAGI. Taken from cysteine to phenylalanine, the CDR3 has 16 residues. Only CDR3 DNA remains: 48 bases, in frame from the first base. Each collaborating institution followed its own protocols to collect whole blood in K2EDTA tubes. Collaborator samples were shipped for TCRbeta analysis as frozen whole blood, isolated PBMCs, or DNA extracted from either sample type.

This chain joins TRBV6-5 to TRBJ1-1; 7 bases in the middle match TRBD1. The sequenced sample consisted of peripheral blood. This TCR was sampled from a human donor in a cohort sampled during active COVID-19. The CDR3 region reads CASSYSTGRRGSEAFF. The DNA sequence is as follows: TGTGCCAGTAGTTACTCGACAGGGAGACGGGGCTCTGAAGCTTTCTTT.